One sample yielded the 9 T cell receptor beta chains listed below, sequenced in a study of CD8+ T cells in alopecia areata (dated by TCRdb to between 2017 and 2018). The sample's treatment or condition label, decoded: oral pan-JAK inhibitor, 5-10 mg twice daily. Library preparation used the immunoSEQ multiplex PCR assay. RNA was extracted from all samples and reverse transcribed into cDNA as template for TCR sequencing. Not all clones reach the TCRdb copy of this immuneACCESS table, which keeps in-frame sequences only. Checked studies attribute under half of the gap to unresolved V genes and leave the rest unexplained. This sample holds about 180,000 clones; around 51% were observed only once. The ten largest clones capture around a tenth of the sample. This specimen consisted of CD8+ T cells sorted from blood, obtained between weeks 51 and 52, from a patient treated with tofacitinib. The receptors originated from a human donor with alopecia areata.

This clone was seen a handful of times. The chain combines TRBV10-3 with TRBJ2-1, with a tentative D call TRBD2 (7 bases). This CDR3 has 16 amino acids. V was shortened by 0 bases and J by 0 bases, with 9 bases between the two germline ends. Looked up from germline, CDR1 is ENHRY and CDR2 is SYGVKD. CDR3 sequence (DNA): TGTGCCATCAGTGAGTCGGCGGGGGCCTCCTACAATGAGCAGTTCTTC. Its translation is CAISESAGASYNEQFF.

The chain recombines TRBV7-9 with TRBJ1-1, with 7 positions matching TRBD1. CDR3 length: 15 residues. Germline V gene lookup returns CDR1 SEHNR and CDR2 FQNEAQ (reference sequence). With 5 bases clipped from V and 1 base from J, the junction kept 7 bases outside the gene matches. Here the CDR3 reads CASSLETGTNTEAFF. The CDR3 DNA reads TGTGCCAGCAGCCTAGAGACAGGGACGAACACTGAAGCTTTCTTT.

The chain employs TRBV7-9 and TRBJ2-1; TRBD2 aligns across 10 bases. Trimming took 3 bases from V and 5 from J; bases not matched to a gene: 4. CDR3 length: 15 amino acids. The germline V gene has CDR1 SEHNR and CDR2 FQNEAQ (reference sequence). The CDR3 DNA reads TGTGCCAGCAGCTTCATAGCGGGGGGAAACAATGAGCAGTTCTTC. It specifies CASSFIAGGNNEQFF.

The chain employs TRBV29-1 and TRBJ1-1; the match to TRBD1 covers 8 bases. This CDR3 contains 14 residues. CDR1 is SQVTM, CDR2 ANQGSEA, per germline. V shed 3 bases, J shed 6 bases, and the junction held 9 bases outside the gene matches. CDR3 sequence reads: CSVDQGAGEPEAFF. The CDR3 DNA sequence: TGCAGCGTTGATCAGGGGGCAGGGGAGCCTGAAGCTTTCTTT.

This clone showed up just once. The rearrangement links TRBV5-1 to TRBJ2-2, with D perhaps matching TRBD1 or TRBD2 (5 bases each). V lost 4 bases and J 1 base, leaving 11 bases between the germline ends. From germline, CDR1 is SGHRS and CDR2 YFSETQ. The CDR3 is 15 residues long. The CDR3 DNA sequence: TGCGCCAGCAGCCCCCGGGGCCAGAACACCGGGGAGCTGTTTTTT. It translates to CASSPRGQNTGELFF.

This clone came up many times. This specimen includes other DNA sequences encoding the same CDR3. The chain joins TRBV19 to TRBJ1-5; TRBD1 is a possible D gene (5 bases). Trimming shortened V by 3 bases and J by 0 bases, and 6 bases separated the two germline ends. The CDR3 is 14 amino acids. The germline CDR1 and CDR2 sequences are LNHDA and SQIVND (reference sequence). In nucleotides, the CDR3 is TGTGCCAGTAGTATCAGGGATAGCAATCAGCCCCAGCATTTT. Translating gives CASSIRDSNQPQHF.

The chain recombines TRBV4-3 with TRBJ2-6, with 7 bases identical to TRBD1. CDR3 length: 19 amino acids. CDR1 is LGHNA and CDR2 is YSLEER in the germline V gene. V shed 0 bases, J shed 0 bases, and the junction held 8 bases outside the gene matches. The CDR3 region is CASSQEIGQVLSGANVLTF. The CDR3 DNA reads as TGCGCCAGCAGCCAAGAAATCGGACAGGTCCTCTCTGGGGCCAACGTCCTGACTTTC.

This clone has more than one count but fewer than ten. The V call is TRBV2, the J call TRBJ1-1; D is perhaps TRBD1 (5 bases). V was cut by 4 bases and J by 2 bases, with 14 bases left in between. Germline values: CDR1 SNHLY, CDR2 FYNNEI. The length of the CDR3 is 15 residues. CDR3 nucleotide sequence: TGTGCCAGCAGTGGCCAACAGGCAGAAAACACTGAAGCTTTCTTT. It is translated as CASSGQQAENTEAFF.

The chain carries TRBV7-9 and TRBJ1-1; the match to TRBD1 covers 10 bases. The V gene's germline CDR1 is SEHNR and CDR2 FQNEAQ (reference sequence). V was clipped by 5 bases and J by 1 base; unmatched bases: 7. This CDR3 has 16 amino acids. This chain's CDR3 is CASSGDRGHRNTEAFF. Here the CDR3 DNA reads TGTGCCAGCAGCGGCGACAGGGGGCACAGGAACACTGAAGCTTTCTTT.